These 4 T cell receptor beta chains were sequenced from one sample in a study of CD8+CD57+ T cells in acquired aplastic anemia. It was genomic DNA that served as the template for profiling TCR beta VDJ and CDR3. MiXCR was run by TCRdb on the reads, yielding one entry per CDR3 protein. The sample includes some 170,000 distinct CDR3 sequences, roughly 63% of them seen just once. Whoever was chosen for sequencing had shown CD8+CD57+ cell expansion by flow cytometry. Sequencing was done on a sample of sorted CD4+, CD8+, or CD8+CD57+ T cells (not recorded which) from PBMCs. The receptors here all came from a human donor with aplastic anemia.

The rearrangement joins TRBV5-1 to TRBJ1-6, with 7 bases aligning to TRBD1. The CDR3 covers 15 residues. The germline V gene has CDR1 SGHRS and CDR2 YFSETQ. The V and J ends lost 0 bases and 6 bases, in that order; junction bases with no gene match: 3. CDR3 coding DNA: TGCGCCAGCAGCTTGGAGGGGGCGGGTAATTCACCCCTCCACTTT. Its translation: CASSLEGAGNSPLHF.

The J gene is TRBJ2-4, the V gene TRBV20-1; D tentatively reads TRBD1 or TRBD2 (6 bases each). In germline, CDR1 is DFQATT, CDR2 SNEGSKA (reference sequence). The length of the CDR3 is 13 residues. The V end lost 1 base, the J end lost 9 bases, and 13 bases lay between the germline ends. The CDR3 reads CSARVGGESIQYF. In DNA, the CDR3 is TGCAGTGCTAGAGTGGGGGGCGAGAGCATTCAGTACTTC.

Here the CDR3 DNA reads TGTGCCAGCAGCTCGGACAGGGGGGACTCCTACGAGCAGTACTTC. This codes for CASSSDRGDSYEQYF. The gene calls are TRBV2 and TRBJ2-7; 10 bases align to TRBD1. CDR1 is SNHLY and CDR2 is FYNNEI in the germline V gene. J lost 0 bases, V lost 6 bases, and 5 bases had no gene match. CDR3 length: 15 amino acids. The full variable domain, in which reference TRBV2 and TRBJ2-7 provide the parts outside the CDR3, is EPEVTQTPSHQVTQMGQEVILRCVPISNHLYFYWYRQILGQKVEFLVSFYNNEISEKSEIFDDQFSVERPDGSNFTLKIRSTKLEDSAMYFCASSSDRGDSYEQYFGPGTRLTVT.

The chain links TRBV19 to TRBJ2-7, with D possibly TRBD2 on 5 matching bases. The CDR3 consists of 14 residues. V lost 6 bases and J lost 5, with 17 bases in between. Looked up from germline, CDR1 is LNHDA and CDR2 is SQIVND (reference sequence). The CDR3 spells CASRAAAAMDEQYF. The CDR3 DNA reads TGTGCCAGTAGAGCGGCCGCGGCGATGGACGAGCAGTACTTC.